These T cell receptor beta chains were read from a single sample in a study of T-cell memory formation after mild COVID-19. TCRdb called the 5' RACE reads again in MiXCR, with one record for every CDR3 protein. The table records about 130,000 distinct CDR3 sequences, around 6.3% of them present only once. The specimen was PBMCs or a T cell subset sorted from them (not recorded which). These receptor sequences come from an adult woman who had mild COVID-19 (a few samples of this study predate the infection). Cell type and time point are not known. CDR3s include the opening cysteine and the closing phenylalanine or tryptophan. The order of the fields is CDR3 protein, CDR3 DNA, clone size, J gene, D gene, V gene. A D gene is named only where the DNA matches it firmly. Clone size is given for some rows only: seen once, a few or many times, or a class if the clone is expanded.

CASSVGTSGISYEQYF | TGTGCCAGCAGCGTAGGGACTAGCGGGATCTCCTACGAGCAGTACTTC | many | TRBJ2-7 | TRBD2 | TRBV9
CSARDAGGPTDTQYF | TGCAGTGCTAGAGATGCGGGAGGGCCTACAGATACGCAGTATTTT | NA | TRBJ2-3 | TRBD2 | TRBV20-1
CAISLGLAGGPGADTQYF | TGTGCCATCAGCCTGGGACTAGCGGGGGGGCCTGGAGCAGATACGCAGTATTTT | few | TRBJ2-3 | TRBD2 | TRBV10-3
CASSRDSIFEQYF | TGTGCCAGTAGTAGGGACAGTATCTTCGAGCAGTACTTC | few | TRBJ2-7 | TRBD1 | TRBV19
CASRAGGIGGELFF | TGTGCCAGCAGAGCAGGTGGAATTGGCGGGGAGCTGTTTTTT | few | TRBJ2-2 | NA | TRBV28
CASSPGTGTQGTEAFF | TGTGCCAGCAGCCCCGGGACAGGAACACAGGGCACTGAAGCTTTCTTT | many | TRBJ1-1 | TRBD1 | TRBV11-1
CASSLSGSSYNEQFF | TGCGCCAGCAGCTTGAGCGGGAGCTCCTACAATGAGCAGTTCTTC | medium-sized | TRBJ2-1 | TRBD2 | TRBV7-2
CASRTVPGQGSETQYF | TGTGCCAGCAGAACCGTTCCGGGACAGGGATCAGAGACCCAGTACTTC | NA | TRBJ2-5 | TRBD1 | TRBV25-1
CASSLQSVEQFF | TGTGCCAGCAGCCTTCAGTCGGTTGAGCAGTTCTTC | few | TRBJ2-1 | NA | TRBV12-3/TRBV12-4
CASSRQAVEAFF | TGTGCCAGCAGTAGACAGGCGGTGGAAGCTTTCTTT | NA | TRBJ1-1 | NA | TRBV5-6
CATSDTPPGGIAGGPRPLHNEQFF | TGTGCCACCAGTGATACCCCACCGGGGGGTATAGCGGGAGGGCCTAGGCCCCTCCACAATGAGCAGTTCTTC | NA | TRBJ2-1 | TRBD2 | TRBV24-1
CASSPSGRGETQYF | TGTGCCAGCAGCCCTAGCGGGAGAGGGGAGACCCAGTACTTC | many | TRBJ2-5 | TRBD2 | TRBV7-2
CASSSPHSGNTIYF | TGTGCCAGCAGCTCGCCCCACTCTGGAAACACCATATATTTT | NA | TRBJ1-3 | NA | TRBV7-9
CASSSPKRPGLAWNEQFF | TGCGCCAGCAGCTCCCCTAAAAGGCCGGGACTAGCGTGGAATGAGCAGTTCTTC | many | TRBJ2-1 | TRBD2 | TRBV5-1
CATSRSVNEQFF | TGTGCCACCAGCAGATCCGTCAATGAGCAGTTCTTC | many | TRBJ2-1 | NA | TRBV15
CASSRTRYEQYF | TGTGCCAGCAGCCGTACAAGGTACGAGCAGTACTTC | NA | TRBJ2-7 | NA | TRBV27
CASSLDNYVYTF | TGTGCCAGCAGCTTGGATAACTATGTCTACACCTTC | NA | TRBJ1-2 | NA | TRBV5-5
CASSLRDTTEAFF | TGTGCCAGCAGCCTAAGGGACACCACTGAAGCTTTCTTT | few | TRBJ1-1 | NA | TRBV12-3/TRBV12-4
CARRDRSLAGGNNEQFF | TGTGCCAGGAGGGACAGGTCACTAGCGGGAGGAAACAATGAGCAGTTCTTC | few | TRBJ2-1 | NA | TRBV21-1
CASSKESTDTQYF | TGCGCCAGCAGTAAGGAAAGCACAGATACGCAGTATTTT | many | TRBJ2-3 | NA | TRBV5-1
CASSQGARGLGNEQFF | TGTGCCAGCAGCCAAGGCGCCAGGGGGCTGGGCAATGAGCAGTTCTTC | NA | TRBJ2-1 | TRBD1 | TRBV3-1
CASSLAGGGQNEQFF | TGCGCCAGCAGCTTGGCCGGGGGAGGTCAGAATGAGCAGTTCTTC | many | TRBJ2-1 | NA | TRBV5-1
CASSQSSNQPQHF | TGTGCCAGCAGCCAAAGTAGCAATCAGCCCCAGCATTTT | NA | TRBJ1-5 | NA | TRBV4-2
CASSQEGFADTQYF | TGCGCCAGCAGCCAAGAGGGGTTTGCAGATACGCAGTATTTT | many | TRBJ2-3 | NA | TRBV4-3
CASSLTGIGYNEQFF | TGTGCCAGTAGTCTGACAGGGATCGGGTACAATGAGCAGTTCTTC | NA | TRBJ2-1 | TRBD1 | TRBV19
CSVAPSGGNEQFF | TGCAGCGTTGCGCCTAGCGGGGGGAATGAGCAGTTCTTC | many | TRBJ2-1 | TRBD2 | TRBV29-1
CASRTLEAGGSYEQYF | TGTGCCAGCAGGACCCTCGAGGCGGGCGGCTCCTACGAGCAGTACTTC | many | TRBJ2-7 | NA | TRBV6-5
CASSWDSNTGELFF | TGCGCCAGCAGCTGGGACAGCAACACCGGGGAGCTGTTTTTT | few | TRBJ2-2 | TRBD1 | TRBV5-1
CASTTRGGALGQYF | TGTGCCAGCACCACCCGGGGGGGGGCTCTGGGGCAGTACTTC | few | TRBJ2-7 | TRBD2 | TRBV2
CASWAGDGTNEKLFF | TGTGCCAGCTGGGCCGGGGACGGCACTAATGAAAAACTGTTTTTT | NA | TRBJ1-4 | NA | TRBV12-3/TRBV12-4
CASSPRDSYPTEQYF | TGCGCCAGCAGCCCGCGGGACAGCTATCCTACGGAGCAGTACTTC | NA | TRBJ2-7 | NA | TRBV5-1
CASSLKGLAGKYNEQFF | TGTGCCAGCAGCTTAAAAGGACTAGCGGGGAAATACAATGAGCAGTTCTTC | NA | TRBJ2-1 | TRBD2 | TRBV7-3
CASRKQGNRGNEQFF | TGTGCCAGCAGAAAACAGGGGAACAGGGGTAATGAGCAGTTCTTC | many | TRBJ2-1 | TRBD1 | TRBV12-3/TRBV12-4
CASSETGDGEQFF | TGTGCCAGCAGTGAGACGGGGGACGGAGAGCAGTTCTTC | NA | TRBJ2-1 | NA | TRBV2
CASVGYRGLREAFF | TGCGCCAGCGTGGGGTACAGGGGGCTACGAGAAGCTTTCTTT | few | TRBJ1-1 | TRBD1 | TRBV4-1
CASSLAHQGFEQFF | TGTGCCAGCAGCTTAGCGCATCAGGGGTTTGAGCAGTTCTTC | few | TRBJ2-1 | NA | TRBV7-8